The rows below give T cell receptor beta chains drawn from one sample of a study of blood T cell repertoires in COVID-19. Clones were read by immunoSEQ multiplex PCR, and TCRdb kept only the in-frame ones, dropping some. The sample carries about 340,000 clones, about 86% recorded once. Sequencing was performed on peripheral blood. Receptors originate from a woman aged 60-70 years with COVID-19, enrolled during active disease. Both conserved end residues are part of each CDR3. D genes are given only for firm matches. Where a row states a size, it is once, few, many or the class of an expanded clone; other rows omit it.

v_gene: TRBV2; j_gene: TRBJ2-1; abundance: .; d_gene: .; CDR3aa: CASRYSNEQFF; CDR3nt: TGTGCCAGCAGATATAGTAATGAGCAGTTCTTC
v_gene: TRBV7-2; j_gene: TRBJ1-2; abundance: .; d_gene: .; CDR3aa: CASSTQGTSDGYTF; CDR3nt: TGTGCCAGCAGCACACAGGGAACCTCGGATGGCTACACCTTC
v_gene: TRBV7-3; j_gene: TRBJ2-3; abundance: .; d_gene: .; CDR3aa: CASSPGSTDTQYF; CDR3nt: TGTGCCAGCAGCCCCGGGAGCACAGATACGCAGTATTTT
v_gene: TRBV6-4; j_gene: TRBJ2-3; abundance: .; d_gene: .; CDR3aa: CASSEQLGVDTQYF; CDR3nt: TGTGCCAGCAGTGAACAGCTCGGGGTAGATACGCAGTATTTT
v_gene: TRBV7-3; j_gene: TRBJ1-1; abundance: .; d_gene: .; CDR3aa: CASSLMWGAETGNTEAFF; CDR3nt: TGTGCCAGCAGCTTAATGTGGGGCGCCGAAACAGGGAACACTGAAGCTTTCTTT
v_gene: TRBV7-2; j_gene: TRBJ2-5; abundance: .; d_gene: TRBD2; CDR3aa: CASSSTPLAGVRETQYF; CDR3nt: TGTGCCAGCAGCTCAACCCCCCTAGCGGGGGTTAGAGAGACCCAGTACTTC
v_gene: TRBV11-2; j_gene: TRBJ2-7; abundance: .; d_gene: TRBD2; CDR3aa: CASSLGGAVGYEQYF; CDR3nt: TGTGCCAGCAGCTTGGGAGGGGCGGTCGGCTACGAGCAGTACTTC
v_gene: TRBV21-1; j_gene: TRBJ2-7; abundance: .; d_gene: .; CDR3aa: CASSTGKCGCRLFPYEQYF; CDR3nt: TGTGCCAGCAGCACGGGCAAGTGCGGGTGTAGGCTTTTCCCCTACGAGCAGTACTTC
v_gene: TRBV19; j_gene: TRBJ2-7; abundance: .; d_gene: TRBD1; CDR3aa: CASSIGGTGGINEQYF; CDR3nt: TGTGCCAGTAGTATAGGAGGGACAGGGGGGATAAACGAGCAGTACTTC
v_gene: TRBV13; j_gene: TRBJ1-2; abundance: .; d_gene: .; CDR3aa: CASRLPPDGNYGYTF; CDR3nt: TGTGCCAGCCGACTACCCCCGGACGGAAACTATGGCTACACCTTC
v_gene: TRBV14; j_gene: TRBJ1-6; abundance: .; d_gene: .; CDR3aa: CASSQVVGIRSPLHF; CDR3nt: TGTGCCAGCAGCCAAGTTGTCGGGATCAGGTCACCCCTCCACTTT
v_gene: TRBV4-1; j_gene: TRBJ2-1; abundance: .; d_gene: TRBD2; CDR3aa: CASSPSGQDNEQFF; CDR3nt: TGCGCCAGCAGCCCTAGCGGGCAAGACAATGAGCAGTTCTTC
v_gene: TRBV27; j_gene: TRBJ2-5; abundance: .; d_gene: TRBD1; CDR3aa: CASIGRDRHETQYF; CDR3nt: TGTGCCAGCATCGGGCGGGACAGGCATGAGACCCAGTACTTC
v_gene: TRBV7-6; j_gene: TRBJ1-1; abundance: .; d_gene: .; CDR3aa: CASSLISGGAVEAFF; CDR3nt: TGTGCCAGCAGCTTAATTTCCGGGGGGGCTGTTGAAGCTTTCTTT
v_gene: TRBV6-5; j_gene: TRBJ1-5; abundance: .; d_gene: .; CDR3aa: CASSQRGGWHQPQHF; CDR3nt: TGTGCCAGCAGCCAGCGGGGGGGCTGGCATCAGCCCCAGCATTTT
v_gene: TRBV29-1; j_gene: TRBJ2-2; abundance: .; d_gene: TRBD2; CDR3aa: CSVEEGAGGGGELFF; CDR3nt: TGCAGCGTTGAAGAGGGAGCTGGCGGGGGCGGGGAGCTGTTTTTT
v_gene: TRBV19; j_gene: TRBJ1-5; abundance: .; d_gene: .; CDR3aa: CASHHRQGNQPQHF; CDR3nt: TGTGCCAGTCACCACAGACAGGGCAATCAGCCCCAGCATTTT
v_gene: TRBV5-1; j_gene: TRBJ1-1; abundance: .; d_gene: .; CDR3aa: CASSLAGGNTEAFF; CDR3nt: TGCGCCAGCAGCTTGGCCGGCGGTAACACTGAAGCTTTCTTT
v_gene: TRBV2; j_gene: TRBJ1-5; abundance: few; d_gene: .; CDR3aa: CASYQGLGQPQHF; CDR3nt: TGTGCCAGCTACCAGGGTCTAGGGCAGCCCCAGCATTTT
v_gene: TRBV18; j_gene: TRBJ1-5; abundance: .; d_gene: .; CDR3aa: CASSRQGNQPQHF; CDR3nt: TGTGCCAGCTCAAGACAGGGCAATCAGCCCCAGCATTTT
v_gene: TRBV18; j_gene: TRBJ1-2; abundance: .; d_gene: TRBD1; CDR3aa: CASSRGTDYYGYTF; CDR3nt: TGTGCCAGCTCACGAGGGACAGACTATTATGGCTACACCTTC
v_gene: TRBV2; j_gene: TRBJ1-5; abundance: few; d_gene: TRBD1; CDR3aa: CASNLQGNQPQHF; CDR3nt: TGTGCCAGCAATCTACAGGGGAATCAGCCCCAGCATTTT
v_gene: TRBV7-7; j_gene: TRBJ1-2; abundance: .; d_gene: .; CDR3aa: CASSLEGVKDKVGYGYTF; CDR3nt: TGTGCCAGCAGCTTAGAGGGGGTGAAGGACAAGGTTGGCTATGGCTACACCTTC
v_gene: TRBV11-3; j_gene: TRBJ1-2; abundance: .; d_gene: TRBD1; CDR3aa: CASSSPGRDSNYGYTF; CDR3nt: TGTGCCAGCAGCTCCCCGGGCCGGGACAGTAACTATGGCTACACCTTC